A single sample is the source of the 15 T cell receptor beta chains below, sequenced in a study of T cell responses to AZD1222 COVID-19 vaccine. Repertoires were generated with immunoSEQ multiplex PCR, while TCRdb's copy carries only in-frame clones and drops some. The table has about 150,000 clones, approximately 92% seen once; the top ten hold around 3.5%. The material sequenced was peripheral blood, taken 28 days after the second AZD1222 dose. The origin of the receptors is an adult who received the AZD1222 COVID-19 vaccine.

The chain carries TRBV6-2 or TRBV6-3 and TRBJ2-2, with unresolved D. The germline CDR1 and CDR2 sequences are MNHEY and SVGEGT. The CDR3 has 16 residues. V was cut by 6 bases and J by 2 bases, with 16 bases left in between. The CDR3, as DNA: TGTGCCAGCAGCATACGTCGACCCGTCAACACCGGGGAGCTGTTTTTT. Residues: CASSIRRPVNTGELFF.

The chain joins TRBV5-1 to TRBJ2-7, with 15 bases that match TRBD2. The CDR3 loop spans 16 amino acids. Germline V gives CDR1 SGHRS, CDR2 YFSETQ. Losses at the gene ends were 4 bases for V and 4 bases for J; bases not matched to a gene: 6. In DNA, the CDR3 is TGCGCCAGCAGCATGGGACTAGCGGGAGGCAGGTACGAGCAGTACTTC. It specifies CASSMGLAGGRYEQYF.

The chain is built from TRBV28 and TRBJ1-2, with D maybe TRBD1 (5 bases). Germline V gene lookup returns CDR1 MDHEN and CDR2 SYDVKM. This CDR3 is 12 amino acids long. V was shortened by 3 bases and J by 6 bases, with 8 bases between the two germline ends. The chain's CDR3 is CASSLSRDGYTF. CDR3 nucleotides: TGTGCCAGCAGTTTGTCCAGGGATGGCTACACCTTC.

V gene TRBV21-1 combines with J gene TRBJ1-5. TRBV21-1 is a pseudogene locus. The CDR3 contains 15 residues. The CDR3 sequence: CASSKVEDLGQPQHF. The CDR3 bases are TGTGCCAGCAGCAAAGTGGAGGACTTAGGGCAGCCCCAGCATTTT.

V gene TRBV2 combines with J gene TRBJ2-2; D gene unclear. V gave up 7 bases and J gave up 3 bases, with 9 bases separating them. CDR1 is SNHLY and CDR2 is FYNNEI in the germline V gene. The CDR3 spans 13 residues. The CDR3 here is CASTISHTGELFF. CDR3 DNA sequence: TGTGCCAGCACCATTAGCCACACCGGGGAGCTGTTTTTT.

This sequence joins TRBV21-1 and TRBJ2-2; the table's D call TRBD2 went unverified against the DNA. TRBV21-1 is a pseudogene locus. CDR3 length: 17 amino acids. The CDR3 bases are TGTGCCAGCAGCAATGGTCGGGAGGGCCTAGGCGCCGGGGAGCTGTTTTTT. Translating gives CASSNGREGLGAGELFF.

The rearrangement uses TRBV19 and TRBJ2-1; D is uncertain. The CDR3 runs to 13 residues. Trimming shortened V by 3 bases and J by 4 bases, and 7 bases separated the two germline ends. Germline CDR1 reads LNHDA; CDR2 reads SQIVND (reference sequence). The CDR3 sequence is CASSIAQYNEQFF. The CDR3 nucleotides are TGTGCCAGTAGTATCGCACAGTACAATGAGCAGTTCTTC.

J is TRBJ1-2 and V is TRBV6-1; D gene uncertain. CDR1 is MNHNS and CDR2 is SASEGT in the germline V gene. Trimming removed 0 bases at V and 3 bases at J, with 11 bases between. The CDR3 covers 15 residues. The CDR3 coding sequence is TGTGCCAGCAGTGAAGCTCGGTGGCAGTACTATGGCTACACCTTC. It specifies CASSEARWQYYGYTF.

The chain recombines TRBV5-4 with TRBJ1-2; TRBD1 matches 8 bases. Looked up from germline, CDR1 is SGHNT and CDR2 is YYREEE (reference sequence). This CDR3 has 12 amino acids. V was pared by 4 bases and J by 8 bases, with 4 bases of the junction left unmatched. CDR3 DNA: TGTGCCAGCAGCCTCGACAGGGGAGGCTACACCTTC. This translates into CASSLDRGGYTF.

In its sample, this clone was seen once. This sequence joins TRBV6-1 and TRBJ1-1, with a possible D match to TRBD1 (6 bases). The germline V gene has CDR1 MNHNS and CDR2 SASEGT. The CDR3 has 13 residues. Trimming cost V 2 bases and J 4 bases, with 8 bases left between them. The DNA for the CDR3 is TGTGCCAGCAGTGAACGCAGGGGCACTGAAGCTTTCTTT. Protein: CASSERRGTEAFF.

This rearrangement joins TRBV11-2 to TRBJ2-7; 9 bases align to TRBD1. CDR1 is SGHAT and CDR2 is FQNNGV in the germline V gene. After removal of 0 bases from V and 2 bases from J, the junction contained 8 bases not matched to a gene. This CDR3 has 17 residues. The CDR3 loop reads CASSLEGRDRETYEQYF. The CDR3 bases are TGTGCCAGCAGCTTAGAGGGGCGGGACAGGGAAACCTACGAGCAGTACTTC.

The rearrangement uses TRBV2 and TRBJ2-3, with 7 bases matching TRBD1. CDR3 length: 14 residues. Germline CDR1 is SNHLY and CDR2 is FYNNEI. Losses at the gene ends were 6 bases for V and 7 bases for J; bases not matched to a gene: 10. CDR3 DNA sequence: TGTGCCAGCAGCGACCGACAGGGTGGGAATACGCAGTATTTT. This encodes CASSDRQGGNTQYF. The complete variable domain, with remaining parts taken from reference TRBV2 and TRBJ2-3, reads EPEVTQTPSHQVTQMGQEVILRCVPISNHLYFYWYRQILGQKVEFLVSFYNNEISEKSEIFDDQFSVERPDGSNFTLKIRSTKLEDSAMYFCASSDRQGGNTQYFGPGTRLTVL.

The CDR3 is CASSLLAGDSAGELFF. CDR3 sequence (DNA): TGCGCCAGCAGCTTGTTAGCGGGAGACAGTGCCGGGGAGCTGTTTTTT. The gene calls are TRBV5-1 and TRBJ2-2; 9 bases agree with TRBD2. Germline trimming cut 1 base from V and 6 bases from J; bases unmatched to any gene: 7. The CDR3 has 16 residues. Germline V gives CDR1 SGHRS, CDR2 YFSETQ.

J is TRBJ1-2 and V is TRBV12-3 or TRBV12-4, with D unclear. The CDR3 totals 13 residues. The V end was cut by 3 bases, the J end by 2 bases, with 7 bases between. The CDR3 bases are TGTGCCAGCAGTTTGGCCGAAAACTATGGCTACACCTTC. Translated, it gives CASSLAENYGYTF.

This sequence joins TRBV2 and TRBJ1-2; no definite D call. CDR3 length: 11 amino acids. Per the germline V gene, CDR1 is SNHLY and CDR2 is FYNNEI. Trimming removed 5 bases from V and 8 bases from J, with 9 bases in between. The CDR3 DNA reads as TGTGCCAGCAGTTGGGTCGGCGGCTACACCTTC. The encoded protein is CASSWVGGYTF.